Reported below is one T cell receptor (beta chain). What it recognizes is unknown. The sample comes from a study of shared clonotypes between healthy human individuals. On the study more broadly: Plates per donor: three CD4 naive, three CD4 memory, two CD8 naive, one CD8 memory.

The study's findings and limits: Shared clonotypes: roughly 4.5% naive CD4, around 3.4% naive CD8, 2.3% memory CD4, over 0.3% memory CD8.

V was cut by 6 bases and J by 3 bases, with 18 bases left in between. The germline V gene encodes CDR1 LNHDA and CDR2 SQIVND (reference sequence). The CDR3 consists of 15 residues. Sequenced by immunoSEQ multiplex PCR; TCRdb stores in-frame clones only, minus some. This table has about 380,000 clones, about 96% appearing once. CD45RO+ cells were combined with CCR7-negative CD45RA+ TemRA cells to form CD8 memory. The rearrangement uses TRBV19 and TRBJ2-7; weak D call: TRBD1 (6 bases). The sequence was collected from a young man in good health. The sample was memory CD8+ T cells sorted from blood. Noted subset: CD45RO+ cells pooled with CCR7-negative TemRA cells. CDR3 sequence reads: CASRNRDTILYEQYF. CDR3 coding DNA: TGTGCCAGTAGGAACCGGGACACAATCCTCTACGAGCAGTACTTC.